The T cell receptor (beta chain) described here comes from a study of cytomegalovirus exposure and HLA in healthy donors (TCRdb year 2017). At the level of the whole study: An earlier analysis of 587 of the donors reported 250 to 300 Gb of sequence data and some 120 million unique TCR beta sequences from around 200 million T cells. An early release covering over 500 HLA-typed donors comprised about 300 gigabases of sequencing data and around 80 million unique TCR sequences. Of the approximately 400 genotyped donors, less than 85% were placed in the genetic ancestry cluster associated with self-reported Caucasian donors. The study aimed to test whether signatures of past pathogen exposure could be identified by cataloging public T cell receptors. The T cell repertoires of several hundred subjects were profiled by immunosequencing and related to cytomegalovirus serostatus. Besides the first cohort of around 670 subjects, a separate validation cohort made up of 90 to 150 different subjects was used. High-throughput TCR immunosequencing, statistical association of individual TCRs with disease status, and machine learning were combined to predict cytomegalovirus infection status. In a later analysis, previously published TCR beta repertoires from several hundred donors were re-analyzed and high-resolution HLA genotyping was added so that TCR occurrence patterns could be studied. In the later analysis, no new phenotypic data were used to find candidate immune exposures; instead, reliance was placed on TCR beta sequences and their occurrence across donors. An earlier analysis of nearly 600 of the donors applied high-throughput TCR beta sequencing to assess whether each TCR beta V gene segment acted as functional or pseudogenic. Alongside the repertoire data, information on donor age, sex, ethnicity and CMV serostatus was compiled. Genome-wide SNP genotypes for about 55% of the roughly 670 donors were used in a later genetic analysis, which treated that subset as a discovery cohort. Every discovery cohort repertoire had been produced on one sequencing platform. HLA typing covered class I and class II loci at four-digit resolution. Typing coverage differed by locus: A, B, C, DRB1 and DQB1 were typed in about 629-640 donors, DQA1 in 500 to 550, DPA1 in around 610, and DPB1 in 400 to 480. Five DR-DQ haplotypes were handled as single units for association and clustering, since linkage in the cohort was strong. Among about 390 genotyped donors of the cohort, an average of roughly 240,000 unique TCR beta nucleotide sequences were sequenced per donor, roughly 18% of them non-productive.

The germline V gene specifies KGHSH as CDR1 and LQKENI as CDR2. The CDR3, from cysteine to phenylalanine, totals 15 residues. Only the CDR3 portion is preserved as DNA: 45 bases, with reading frame beginning at the first base. Here V drops 1 base and J drops 5 bases, and the junction holds 7 bases not matched to any gene. Note on this clone: Its target antigen remains unknown. Per-base qualities were not stored, and no clone one base away is much larger.

Overall study results and their limits: In an earlier analysis of 587 of the donors, most TCR beta V segments were observed in productive rearrangements about 90% or about 30% of the time, broadly matching IMGT annotations. According to the authors, the approach could potentially be generalized to other disease states and immunological phenotypes. In a later analysis, over 15,000 TCR beta sequences were associated with specific HLA alleles at a false discovery rate of 0.05. A group of highly shared sequence variants was considered likely to be a technical artifact of the sequencing pipeline. Sequencing depth was assumed to be roughly uniform across donors in the presence/absence analyses, though that assumption may not hold. In a later analysis, HLA-associated TCR beta chains were found to be more clonally expanded and to have lower generation probabilities than equally common non-associated chains. According to a later analysis, most CMV-associated TCR beta chains appeared to be HLA-restricted, and the HLA associations seemed to be driven largely by CMV exposure. When HLA alleles, especially DR and DQ, strongly co-occurred, TCR associations were difficult to assign to individual alleles. In a later analysis, the rate of TCR association differed among HLA loci, with DRB1 alleles having the most associated TCRs and HLA-C alleles having the fewest. The only immune exposure information available for the cohort was CMV serostatus. A later analysis reported that several top co-occurrence clusters appeared linked to parvovirus B19, influenza, CMV and Epstein-Barr virus. Correlated functional status among segregating V segments might be attributable to linkage disequilibrium, but an unknown experimental factor could not be ruled out. Across donors, most TCR sequences were observed very rarely, whereas some public TCRs were present in many individuals. The classifier was reported to diagnose cytomegalovirus status with high specificity and sensitivity in both the original cohort and the validation cohort. Compared with the 666-donor mean, donors in an Asian-associated ancestry cluster had fewer N-insertions in productive TCRs, according to a later genetic analysis. In a later genetic analysis, a missense DCLRE1C variant was associated with V-gene and J-gene trimming of TCR beta chains, and the association was replicated in an independent cohort. A total of 150 to 200 TCR beta chains were listed by the study as associated with cytomegalovirus. HLA typing was unavailable for some donors at each locus, so association tests used only the typed subset. In vitro tests confirmed that a few of the cytomegalovirus-associated TCR beta chains recognize cytomegalovirus antigens. Some IMGT-functional V segments, including TRBV6-2 and TRBV6-3, could not be told apart with the 87-base-pair reads, so those segments were excluded. This cohort had only TCR beta chains sequenced, and the lack of alpha or paired-chain data limited which features could be detected. Over 15 rarely observed V segments, including chromosome 9 orphons, were excluded from the earlier analysis of a few hundred of the donors because counts were too low. A further reported finding was that TCR beta sequences accurately predicted the HLA-A and HLA-B alleles for most subjects in the first cohort.

Library preparation used the immunoSEQ multiplex PCR assay. The multiplex PCR relied on a mix of 60 forward primers for TCR Vbeta segments and 13 reverse primers for TCR Jbeta segments. The CDR3 region of rearranged TCR beta genes was amplified from genomic DNA with a multiplex PCR assay. The Illumina HiSeq System was used to sequence the amplified TCR beta libraries as 87-base-pair reads. Processing in the source paper ran as follows. A later analysis tallied roughly 76 million unique TCR beta chains across the roughly 610 repertoires, and approximately 12 million of those chains were shared by two or more donors. Raw reads were error-corrected and collapsed into unique sequences with a nearest-neighbor algorithm that merged closely related sequences to remove PCR and sequencing errors. V, D and J gene segments were assigned by aligning CDR3 sequences to IMGT reference sequences. Each retained sequence needed at least a six-nucleotide match to both a V gene segment and a J gene segment. Rearrangements were classified as productive when the CDR3 lacked stop codons and remained in frame with V and J, and all other rearrangements were classified as non-productive. Following IMGT convention, CDR3 was defined as the stretch from the second conserved V-encoded cysteine to the conserved J-encoded phenylalanine. The earlier analysis of 587 of the donors excluded sequences that lacked an unambiguous match to a single V gene segment. An earlier analysis of 550 to 650 of the donors classified V segments as functional when productive rearrangements were above 56.7% and as segregating when the standard deviation between donors was above 5%. To diagnose cytomegalovirus status from the catalog of TCR beta chain sequences, a statistical classification framework was built. In a later analysis, V and J genes were assigned by comparing TCR nucleotide sequences against IMGT/GENE-DB human TR gene sequences. Using the TCRdist pipeline, a later analysis assigned CDR3 sequences along with most-parsimonious VDJ recombination scenarios. In a later analysis, every TCR beta chain was defined by the combination of its CDR3 amino acid sequence and its V-gene family, and reads without a unique V-gene family were dropped. As a way to deal with suspected cross-contamination and a sequencing artifact, a later analysis dropped hundreds of nucleotide sequences that were highly shared and had low generation probability. In a later analysis, a clonal expansion index was calculated for each public chain from normalized within-repertoire ranks of inferred template counts. In a later analysis, generation probabilities were computed with a VDJ recombination model fitted to out-of-frame rearrangements, and the resulting probabilities were checked against IGoR. In a later analysis, hypergeometric tests were used to score TCR-TCR, TCR-HLA and TCR-CMV co-occurrence, with a repertoire-size bias correction applied to TCR pairs. In a later analysis, false discovery rates were estimated by permuting HLA or CMV assignments 20 times. A later analysis grouped co-occurring TCRs with DBSCAN, adding TCRdist sequence similarity when clustering within HLA-allele-positive subsets. Co-occurrence clustering excluded repertoires with fewer than 30,000 or more than 120,000 public chains, plus five with anomalous nucleotide sharing. Held by TCRdb, this immuneACCESS table contains in-frame sequences only and omits some clones. Under half of the omission traces to an unresolved V gene where checked; the cause of the rest is unknown. V, J and clone size were drawn from that table, and D and trimming were deduced from the DNA. In this sample the table shows about 220,000 clones, 76% of which occur a single time. The top ten clonotypes cover roughly 0.62% of the sample.

The cohort consisted of hundreds of healthy bone marrow donors. All cohort members were sampled while nominally healthy, although unrecorded immune exposures were likely present. The donor tested CMV seronegative and was one of the 352 seronegative cohort members. Every donor gave a peripheral blood sample, and the peripheral blood mononuclear cells from that sample were used for TCR beta sequencing. The Qiagen DNeasy Blood Extraction Kit was used to extract genomic DNA from the blood cell samples. Sequencing was carried out using PBMCs. This TCR was recovered from a young man in good health and CMV-seronegative. Recombination linked TRBV18 to TRBJ2-7; 8 bases in the middle match TRBD2. The DNA reads TGTGCCAGCTCACCACTGCGGGAGGCCCCCCACGAGCAGTACTTC. It translates as CASSPLREAPHEQYF.